These 21 T cell receptor beta chains originate from one sample sequenced in a study of tissue T cells after allogeneic stem cell transplantation. Time point: mouse harvest day 7 after allogeneic transplant. Mouse grafts combined 10^7 T-cell-depleted bone marrow cells with 10^6 splenic CD5+ T cells. Sequencing used immunoSEQ multiplex PCR; TCRdb keeps in-frame clones, though not all of them. There are about 7,800 clones in the sample; 46% occur only once, and under 9% lies in the top ten. The sequenced sample was gut tissue. The origin of the receptors is a female BALB/c mouse given C57BL/6 T cells with graft-versus-host disease after an allogeneic hematopoietic cell transplant.

With respect to this clone: Gene names follow the mouse nomenclature. The read finishes 1 residue shy of the CDR3 end, and the germline J gene is used to complete it. The V call is TRBV3, the J call TRBJ2-4, with D perhaps assigned TRBD1 or TRBD2 (5 bases each). This CDR3 is 15 amino acids long. Germline-derived CDR1 and CDR2 are SNHLY and FYNGKV (reference sequence). Trimming removed 2 bases at V and 2 bases at J, with 11 bases between. The CDR3 protein is CASSLSGAAQNTLYF. The CDR3 DNA, read in part, is TGTGCCAGCAGCTTATCCGGGGCGGCTCAAAACACCTTGTAC.

In regard to this clone: Gene names and germline refer to mouse. The read falls 1 residue short of the CDR3 end, and the missing part is taken from the germline J gene. The rearrangement joins TRBV12-1 to TRBJ2-1, with 9 bases identical to TRBD2. The CDR3 covers 14 residues. Trimming cost V 2 bases and J 3 bases; bases outside gene matches: 1. In germline, CDR1 is SGHSN, CDR2 HYEKVE. The CDR3 here is CASSRGLGYAEQFF. The covered CDR3 bases are TGTGCCAGCTCTCGGGGACTGGGCTATGCTGAGCAGTTC.

In its sample, this clone was seen a few times. The germline and genes are mouse ones. CDR3 DNA, as far as it was read: TGTGCCAGCAGTCTGGCAGGGAGTCAAAACACCTTGTAC. As protein: CASSLAGSQNTLY. In full, the CDR3 reads CASSLAGSQNTLYF. The chain has TRBV26 and TRBJ2-4, with D possibly TRBD1 on 5 matching bases. The CDR3 extends 1 residue past the end of the read, so its final part is completed from the germline J gene. Germline V lookup: CDR1 KGHPV, CDR2 FQNQEV (reference sequence). V lost 2 bases, J lost 0 bases, and 6 bases lay in between. The CDR3 has 14 amino acids.

This clone showed up just a few times. The gene symbols are mouse symbols. The read halts 1 residue ahead of the CDR3 end, with the missing end drawn from the germline J gene. The V gene is TRBV13-1, the J gene TRBJ2-3; TRBD2 matches 10 bases. The trim removed 2 bases at V and 2 bases at J, leaving 2 bases unmatched. The V gene's germline CDR1 is NSHNY and CDR2 SYGAGN. This CDR3 is 15 amino acids long. CDR3 bases read: TGTGCCAGCAGTGAGACTGGGGGGCTTGCAGAAACGCTGTAT. This gives the protein CASSETGGLAETLY. The entire CDR3 is CASSETGGLAETLYF.

Relative to its sample, this clone is medium-sized. Each gene name is a mouse one. CDR3 loop: CAWSLWGGYEQYF. Incomplete CDR3 DNA: TGTGCCTGGAGTCTCTGGGGGGGTTATGAACAGTAC. The chain carries TRBV31 and TRBJ2-7; TRBD2 matches 9 bases. With the read ending 1 residue before the CDR3 end, the germline J gene is used to fill in that end. Losses at the gene ends were 0 bases for V and 4 bases for J; bases not matched to a gene: 1. The CDR3 has 13 amino acids. Germline lookup yields CDR1 GKSSPN and CDR2 SITVG.

This clone was seen only a few times. The gene names given are mouse names. The CDR3 goes on 1 residue after the read ends, and that part is filled in from the germline J gene. This sequence joins TRBV3 and TRBJ2-4, with 8 positions matching TRBD2. V trimming: 0 bases; J trimming: 5 bases; junction bases outside the gene matches: 4. The CDR3 runs 15 residues. Germline V CDR1 and CDR2: SNHLY, FYNGKV (reference sequence). CDR3 sequence: CASSLAGGAGNTLYF. The sequenced CDR3 bases are TGTGCCAGCAGCTTAGCCGGGGGGGCTGGAAACACCTTGTAC.

This clone was detected a few times. All gene names here are mouse names. The read terminates 1 residue ahead of where the CDR3 ends, so the germline J gene completes it. The chain carries TRBV23 and TRBJ2-5; the D call of TRBD2 is as the table states it, not checked on the DNA. From germline, CDR1 is KGHTA and CDR2 FQNQQP. The CDR3 runs to 13 residues. Incomplete CDR3 DNA: TGCTCCAGCAGTCAAGGGACTGGAGACACCCAGTAC. Protein sequence: CSSSQGTGDTQY. The whole CDR3 protein is CSSSQGTGDTQYF. Full variable domain (remainder filled in from reference TRBV23 and TRBJ2-5): DAAVTQKPRYLIKMKGQEAEMKCIPEKGHTAVFWYQQKQSKELKFLIYFQNQQPLDQIDMVKERFSAVCPSSSLCSLGIRTCEAEDSALYLCSSSQGTGDTQYFGPGTRLLVL.

For this clone: Any gene name here is a mouse gene name. The read ends 1 residue before the CDR3 terminus; that terminus is restored from the germline J gene. The J gene is TRBJ2-5, the V gene TRBV24; 9 bases fit TRBD1. Unmatched junction bases numbered 4, after V lost 0 bases and J lost 0 bases. This CDR3 is built from 17 residues. Per the germline V gene, CDR1 is KGHTA and CDR2 is FRNEEI. CDR3 sequence: CASSLYGTGINQDTQYF. The CDR3 DNA, read in part, is TGTGCCAGCAGTCTGTATGGGACAGGGATTAACCAAGACACCCAGTAC.

As for this clone: Gene names denote mouse genes. The CDR3 end is not reached by the read, which stops 1 residue before it; the germline J gene fills it in. The gene calls are TRBV12-2 and TRBJ1-2; maybe TRBD1 (5 bases). Germline CDR1 and CDR2: SGHLS and HYDKME. The ends were cut back, 1 base at V and 5 bases at J, with 10 bases in the middle. CDR3 length: 13 amino acids. The sequenced part of the CDR3 DNA is TGTGCCAGCTCTCTAACAGGAAGATCCGACTACACC. It codes for CASSLTGRSDYT. Given in full, the CDR3 is CASSLTGRSDYTF.

With regard to this clone: Gene labels here are mouse ones. Sequencing ends 1 residue short of the CDR3 end; the germline J gene provides the rest. The rearrangement links TRBV26 to TRBJ2-4, with D unresolved. The germline V gene encodes CDR1 KGHPV and CDR2 FQNQEV (reference sequence). The CDR3 runs 14 residues. V shed 1 base and J shed 0 bases, with 5 bases lying between them. The part of the CDR3 DNA that was read is TGTGCCAGCAGTCTGTTACATAGTCAAAACACCTTGTAC. Its translation: CASSLLHSQNTLY. The CDR3 reads in full as CASSLLHSQNTLYF.

This clone has just a few counts. The gene symbols are mouse symbols. Read data end 1 residue before the CDR3 end; the end is taken from the germline J gene. The rearrangement links TRBV26 to TRBJ2-4; TRBD1 aligns across 11 bases. V shed 3 bases and J 1 base; nucleotides not matched to a gene: 3. CDR1 KGHPV and CDR2 FQNQEV come from the germline V gene (reference sequence). The CDR3 consists of 16 residues. The covered CDR3 bases are TGTGCCAGCAGTCTTCCGGGACAGGGGGGTCAAAACACCTTGTAC. Its translation is CASSLPGQGGQNTLY. The complete CDR3 sequence is CASSLPGQGGQNTLYF.

A remark on this clone: Gene names are the mouse ones. The CDR3 end falls 1 residue outside the read, so it is completed with the germline J gene. The chain links TRBV31 to TRBJ2-3; D call uncertain. Germline V lookup: CDR1 GKSSPN, CDR2 SITVG. The CDR3 is made up of 10 amino acids. Trimming took 4 bases from V and 2 from J, leaving 1 base between them. The DNA read from the CDR3 is TGTGCCTGGATTGCAGAAACGCTGTAT. Protein: CAWIAETLY. The entire CDR3 protein reads CAWIAETLYF.

Concerning this clone itself: Genes and germline come from the mouse. CDR3 bases read: TGTGCCAGCTCTCTTCGGGGGGCGGTCTTC. It specifies CASSLRGAVF. The complete CDR3 reads CASSLRGAVFF. The V gene is TRBV12-2, the J gene TRBJ1-1; tentatively, D is TRBD1 (6 bases). From the germline J gene comes the end of the CDR3, since the read stops 1 residue before it. The V end was cut by 1 base, the J end by 11 bases, with 10 bases between. The CDR3 length is 11 residues. Germline CDR1 reads SGHLS; CDR2 reads HYDKME. Full variable domain (outside the CDR3, taken from reference TRBV12-2 and TRBJ1-1): NSGVVQSPRYIIKGKGERSILKCIPISGHLSVAWYQQTQGQELKFFIQHYDKMERDKGNLPSRFSVQQFDDYHSEMNMSALELEDSAVYFCASSLRGAVFFGKGTRLTVV.

As concerns this clone: Gene names follow the mouse nomenclature. The read ends 1 residue early relative to the CDR3; the germline J gene fills the gap. The rearrangement joins TRBV12-2 to TRBJ2-5; 8 bases match TRBD2. J lost 6 bases, V lost 1 base, and 2 bases had no gene match. CDR3 length: 13 amino acids. Germline lookup yields CDR1 SGHLS and CDR2 HYDKME. The CDR3 reads CASSLYWGDTQYF. Partial CDR3 DNA: TGTGCCAGCTCTCTATACTGGGGGGACACCCAGTAC.

For this clone: Genes here carry mouse names. The read terminates 1 residue ahead of where the CDR3 ends, so the germline J gene completes it. This sequence joins TRBV20 and TRBJ1-3; 7 nucleotides line up with TRBD1. The CDR3 consists of 12 residues. Germline V gene data show CDR1 as GFQATS and CDR2 as STVNSAI. V trimming: 5 bases; J trimming: 3 bases; junction bases outside the gene matches: 1. The CDR3: CGAWTGGNTLYF. Incomplete CDR3 DNA: TGTGGTGCTTGGACAGGTGGAAATACGCTCTAT.

This clone appeared a few times. Mouse names are used for the genes. The read stops 1 residue short of the end of the CDR3; the missing end is completed from the germline J gene. This chain links TRBV20 with TRBJ2-7; 12 positions match TRBD2. Trimming removed 0 bases from V and 6 bases from J; junction bases left unmatched: 0. The CDR3 has 13 amino acids. CDR1 is GFQATS and CDR2 is STVNSAI in the germline V gene. This CDR3 is CGAREDWGGEQYF. The CDR3 bases that were read are TGTGGTGCTAGGGAGGACTGGGGGGGTGAACAGTAC. The variable domain in full, completed from reference TRBV20 and TRBJ2-7, reads GALVYQYPRRTICKSGTSMRMECQAVGFQATSVAWYRQSPQKTFELIALSTVNSAIKYEQNFTQEKFPISHPNLSFSSMTVLNAYLEDRGLYLCGAREDWGGEQYFGPGTRLTVL.

Concerning this clone itself: Genes here carry mouse names. The read ends 1 residue early relative to the CDR3; the germline J gene fills the gap. The chain uses TRBV12-2 and TRBJ2-5; 9 nucleotides align to TRBD1. This CDR3 has 14 residues. Germline V gene data show CDR1 as SGHLS and CDR2 as HYDKME. With 2 bases clipped from V and 5 bases from J, the junction kept 4 bases outside the gene matches. CDR3 bases read: TGTGCCAGCTCTCCGGGACAGGGAGGAGACACCCAGTAC. This sequence encodes CASSPGQGGDTQY. The whole CDR3 sequence reads CASSPGQGGDTQYF.

Worth noting for this clone: Here the gene names and germline are mouse. The missing CDR3 end, 1 residue past where the read stops, is filled in from the germline J gene. The chain carries TRBV26 and TRBJ1-4; TRBD1 aligns across 10 bases. This CDR3 contains 15 residues. With 1 base clipped from V and 7 bases from J, the junction kept 3 bases outside the gene matches. CDR1 and CDR2 from the germline V gene are KGHPV and FQNQEV (reference sequence). Incomplete CDR3 DNA: TGTGCCAGCAGTCTGTTGACAGGGGGCAGCGAAAGATTATTT. Residues: CASSLLTGGSERLF. The CDR3, in full, reads CASSLLTGGSERLFF.

This clone ranks as hyperexpanded. These gene names are mouse names. The CDR3 is cut off 1 residue early in the read; its end comes from the germline J gene. The same CDR3 can be traced to other DNA sequences in this sample. The J gene is TRBJ2-7, the V gene TRBV3; 8 nucleotides line up with TRBD2. This CDR3 comprises 14 residues. CDR1 is SNHLY and CDR2 is FYNGKV in the germline V gene (reference sequence). With 3 bases clipped from V and 2 bases from J, the junction kept 3 bases outside the gene matches. The sequenced part of the CDR3 DNA is TGTGCCAGCAGCTTGGGGGGGCGCGCCTATGAACAGTAC. Translated: CASSLGGRAYEQY. The whole CDR3 reads CASSLGGRAYEQYF.

Turning to this clone: The germline and genes are mouse ones. The missing CDR3 end, 1 residue past where the read stops, is filled in from the germline J gene. The J gene is TRBJ2-5, the V gene TRBV16, with TRBD1 matching over 9 bases. Germline CDR1 and CDR2: SGHSA and FRNQAP. V was pared by 4 bases and J by 3 bases, with 5 bases of the junction left unmatched. This CDR3 is 15 amino acids long. The covered CDR3 bases are TGTGCAAGCAGCTCCTCCGGGACAGGGCAAGACACCCAGTAC. It specifies CASSSSGTGQDTQY. The CDR3 in full is CASSSSGTGQDTQYF.

This clone was recorded a few times. The gene names here belong to mouse. Read data end 1 residue before the CDR3 end; the end is taken from the germline J gene. This rearrangement joins TRBV15 to TRBJ2-7; D perhaps matches TRBD2 (6 bases). CDR1 and CDR2 (germline): SGHND, FRSKSL. The CDR3 length is 13 residues. V was pared by 3 bases and J by 0 bases, with 6 bases between. CDR3: CASSLGGSYEQYF. Incomplete CDR3 DNA: TGTGCCAGCAGTTTGGGGGGCTCCTATGAACAGTAC. Full variable domain (missing parts from reference TRBV15 and TRBJ2-7): DAGVTQTPRHEVAEKGQTIILKCEPVSGHNDLFWYRQTKIQGLELLSYFRSKSLMEDGGAFKDRFKAEMLNSSFSTLKIQPTEPKDSAVYLCASSLGGSYEQYFGPGTRLTVL.